This TCR beta chain emerged from a study of blood T cell repertoires in COVID-19. The CDR3 consists of 12 residues. Germline V gives CDR1 KGHDR, CDR2 SFDVKD. The germline V and J ends were trimmed by 6 bases and 8 bases, with 10 bases remaining between them. Assay: immunoSEQ multiplex PCR; the TCRdb copy retains only in-frame clones and omits some. Of 250,000 to 300,000 clones detected, approximately 78% appear once; the ten largest clones hold 4.5% to 6%. The chain carries TRBV24-1 and TRBJ2-1; no reliable D call. The TCR comes from a man aged 35 to 55 who had been exposed to COVID-19. The sequenced material came from PBMCs or T cells enriched from blood (not recorded which). CDR3 sequence (DNA): TGTGCCACCAGTCCGGGTTACGATGAGCAGTTCTTC. Its translation is CATSPGYDEQFF.